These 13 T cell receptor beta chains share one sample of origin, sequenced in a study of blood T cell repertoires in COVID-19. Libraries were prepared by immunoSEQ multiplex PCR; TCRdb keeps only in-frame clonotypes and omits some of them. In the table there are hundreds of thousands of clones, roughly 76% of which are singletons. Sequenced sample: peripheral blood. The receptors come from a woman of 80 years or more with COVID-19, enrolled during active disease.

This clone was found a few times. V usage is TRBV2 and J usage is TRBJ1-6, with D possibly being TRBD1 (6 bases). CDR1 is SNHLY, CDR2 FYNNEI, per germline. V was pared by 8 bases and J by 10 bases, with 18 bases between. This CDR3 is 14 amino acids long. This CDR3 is CASVSGGARSPLHF. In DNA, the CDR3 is TGTGCCAGCGTGAGCGGGGGGGCGCGCTCACCCCTCCACTTT.

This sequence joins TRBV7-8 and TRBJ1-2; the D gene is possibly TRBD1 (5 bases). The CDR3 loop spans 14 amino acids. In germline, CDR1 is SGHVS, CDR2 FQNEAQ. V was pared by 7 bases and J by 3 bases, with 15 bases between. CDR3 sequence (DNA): TGTGCCAGCACCCTACAGGCGAACGACTATGGCTACACCTTC. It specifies CASTLQANDYGYTF.

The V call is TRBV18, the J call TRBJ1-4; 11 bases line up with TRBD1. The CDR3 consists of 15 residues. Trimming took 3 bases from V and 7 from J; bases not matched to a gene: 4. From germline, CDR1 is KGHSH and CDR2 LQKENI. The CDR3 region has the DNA TGTGCCAGCTCACCGCCCGGGACAGGGGGTGAAAAACTGTTTTTT. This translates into CASSPPGTGGEKLFF.

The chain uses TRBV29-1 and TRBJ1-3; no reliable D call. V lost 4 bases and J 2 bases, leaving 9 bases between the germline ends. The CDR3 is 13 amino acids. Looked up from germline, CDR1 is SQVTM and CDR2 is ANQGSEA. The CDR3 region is CSVVEPAGNTIYF. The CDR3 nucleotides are TGCAGCGTTGTAGAGCCAGCTGGAAACACCATATATTTT.

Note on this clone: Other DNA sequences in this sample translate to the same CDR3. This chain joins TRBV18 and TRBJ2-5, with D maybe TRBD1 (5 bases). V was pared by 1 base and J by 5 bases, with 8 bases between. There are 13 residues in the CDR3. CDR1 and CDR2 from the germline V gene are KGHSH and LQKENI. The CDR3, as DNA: TGTGCCAGCTCACCACGGGCAGGGGAGACCCAGTACTTC. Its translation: CASSPRAGETQYF.

The DNA of the CDR3 is TGCGCCAGCAGCTTGGCTCCCGACTCAACCTACGAGCAGTACTTC. Translation: CASSLAPDSTYEQYF. The rearrangement joins TRBV5-1 to TRBJ2-7; D is unclear. V gave up 0 bases and J gave up 2 bases, with 12 bases separating them. The CDR3 is 15 amino acids. Germline-derived CDR1 and CDR2 are SGHRS and YFSETQ.

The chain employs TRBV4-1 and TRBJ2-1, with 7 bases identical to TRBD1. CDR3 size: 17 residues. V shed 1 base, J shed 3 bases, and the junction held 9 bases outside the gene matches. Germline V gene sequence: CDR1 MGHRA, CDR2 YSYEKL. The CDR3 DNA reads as TGCGCCAGCAGCCAAGCTGAAGGACAGGCCAACTACAATGAGCAGTTCTTC. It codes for CASSQAEGQANYNEQFF.

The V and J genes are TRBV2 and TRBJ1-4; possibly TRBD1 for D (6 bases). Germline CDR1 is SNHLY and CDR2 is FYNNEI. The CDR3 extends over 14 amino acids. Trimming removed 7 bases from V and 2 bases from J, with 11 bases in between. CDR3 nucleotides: TGTGCCAGCAAACAACAGGGCACTAATGAAAAACTGTTTTTT. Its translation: CASKQQGTNEKLFF.

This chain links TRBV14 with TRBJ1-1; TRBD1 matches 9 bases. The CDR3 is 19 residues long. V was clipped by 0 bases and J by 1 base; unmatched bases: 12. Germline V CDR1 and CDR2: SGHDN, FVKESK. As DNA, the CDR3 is TGTGCCAGCAGCCAAGAAGGTCCGGGACAGGGTATGGGGAACACTGAAGCTTTCTTT. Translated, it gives CASSQEGPGQGMGNTEAFF.

The CDR3 sequence: CASSRGTSGIGGELFF. CDR3 nucleotides: TGTGCCAGCAGCCGCGGGACTAGCGGGATTGGAGGGGAGCTGTTTTTT. The genes are TRBV6-6 and TRBJ2-2, with 13 bases matching TRBD2. This CDR3 contains 16 residues. CDR1 and CDR2 (germline): MNHNY, SVGAGI (reference sequence). V gave up 6 bases and J gave up 8 bases; unmatched junction bases: 9.

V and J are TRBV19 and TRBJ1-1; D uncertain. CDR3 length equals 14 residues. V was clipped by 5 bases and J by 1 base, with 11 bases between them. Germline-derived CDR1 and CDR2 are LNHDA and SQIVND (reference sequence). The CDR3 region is CASSPRRGNTEAFF. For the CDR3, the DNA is TGTGCCAGTAGTCCCCGCAGAGGGAACACTGAAGCTTTCTTT.

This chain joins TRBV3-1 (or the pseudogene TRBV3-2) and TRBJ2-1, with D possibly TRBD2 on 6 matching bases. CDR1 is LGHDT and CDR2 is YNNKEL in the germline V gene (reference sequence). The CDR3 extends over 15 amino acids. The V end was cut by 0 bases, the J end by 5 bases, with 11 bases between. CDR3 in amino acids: CASSQERGRDNEQFF. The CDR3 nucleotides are TGTGCCAGCAGCCAAGAGCGGGGCCGGGACAATGAGCAGTTCTTC.

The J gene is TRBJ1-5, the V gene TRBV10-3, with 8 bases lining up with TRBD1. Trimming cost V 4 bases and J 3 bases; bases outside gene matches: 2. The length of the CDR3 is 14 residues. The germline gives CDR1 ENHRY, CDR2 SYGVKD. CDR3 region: CAISADRANQPQHF. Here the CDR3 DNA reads TGTGCCATCAGTGCGGACAGGGCCAATCAGCCCCAGCATTTT.